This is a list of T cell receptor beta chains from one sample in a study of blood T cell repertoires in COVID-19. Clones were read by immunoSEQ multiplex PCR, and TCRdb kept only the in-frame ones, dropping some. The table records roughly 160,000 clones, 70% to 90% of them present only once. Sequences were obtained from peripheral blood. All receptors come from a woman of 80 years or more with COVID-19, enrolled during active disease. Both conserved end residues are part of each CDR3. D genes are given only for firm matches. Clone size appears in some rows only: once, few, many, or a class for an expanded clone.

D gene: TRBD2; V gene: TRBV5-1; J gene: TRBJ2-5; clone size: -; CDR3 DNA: TGCGCCAGCACCCGGGGGCTAGCGGGAGGGCAGCAAGAGACCCAGTACTTC; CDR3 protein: CASTRGLAGGQQETQYF
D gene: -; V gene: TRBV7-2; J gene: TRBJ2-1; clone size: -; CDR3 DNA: TGTGCCAGCAGCTTTCGACGGGAGCGCAATGAGCAGTTCTTC; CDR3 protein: CASSFRRERNEQFF
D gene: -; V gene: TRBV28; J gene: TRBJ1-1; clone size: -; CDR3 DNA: TGTGCCAGCGCCCCGGGGACTGAAGCTTTCTTT; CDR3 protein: CASAPGTEAFF
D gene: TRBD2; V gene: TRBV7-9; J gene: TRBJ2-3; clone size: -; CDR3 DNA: TGTGCCAGCAGCTTAGGACTAGCGGGGGCCCCCGCGGATACGCAGTATTTT; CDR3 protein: CASSLGLAGAPADTQYF
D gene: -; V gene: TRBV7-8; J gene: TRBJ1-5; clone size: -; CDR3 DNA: TGTGCCAGCAGCTTTTCGGGGATACATAGCAATCAGCCCCAGCATTTT; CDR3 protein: CASSFSGIHSNQPQHF
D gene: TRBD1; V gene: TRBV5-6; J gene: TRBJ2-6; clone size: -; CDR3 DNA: TGTGCCAGCAGCCCCTCCCCAGGACAGGGTGGCTCTGGGGCCAACGTCCTGACTTTC; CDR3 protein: CASSPSPGQGGSGANVLTF
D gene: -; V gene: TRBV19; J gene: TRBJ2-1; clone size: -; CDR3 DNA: TGTGCCAGTAGTATAGTCCAGGCCAACTACAATGAGCAGTTCTTC; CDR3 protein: CASSIVQANYNEQFF
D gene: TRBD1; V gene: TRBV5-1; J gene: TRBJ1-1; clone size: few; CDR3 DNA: TGCGCCAGCAGCCGGACAGGACAGACTGAAGCTTTCTTT; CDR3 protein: CASSRTGQTEAFF
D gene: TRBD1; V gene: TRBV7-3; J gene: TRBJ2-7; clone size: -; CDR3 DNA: TGTGCCAGCAGCATCGGGACAGGGTACGAGCAGTACTTC; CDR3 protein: CASSIGTGYEQYF
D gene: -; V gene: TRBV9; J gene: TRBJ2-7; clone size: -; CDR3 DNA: TGTGCCAGCAGCGTAGGGGCAGGACACTCCTACGAGCAGTACTTC; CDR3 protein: CASSVGAGHSYEQYF
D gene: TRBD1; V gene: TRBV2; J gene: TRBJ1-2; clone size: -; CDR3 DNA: TGTGCCAGCAGCATCGACAGGGTTGGTACGGGTAGCTATGGCTACACCTTC; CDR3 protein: CASSIDRVGTGSYGYTF
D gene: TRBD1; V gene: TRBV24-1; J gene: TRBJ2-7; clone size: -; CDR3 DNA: TGTGCCACCAGTGAACTTATGACAGGGACCTACGAGCAGTACTTC; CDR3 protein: CATSELMTGTYEQYF
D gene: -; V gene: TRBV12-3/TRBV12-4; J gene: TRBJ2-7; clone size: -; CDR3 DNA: TGTGCCAGCAGTCGCATTCTGCAGGGGCAGTACTTC; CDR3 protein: CASSRILQGQYF
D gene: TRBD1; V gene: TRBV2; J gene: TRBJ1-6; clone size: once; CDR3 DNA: TGTGCCAGCAGTGAAGCTGGACAGGGTAATTCACCCCTCCACTTT; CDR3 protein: CASSEAGQGNSPLHF
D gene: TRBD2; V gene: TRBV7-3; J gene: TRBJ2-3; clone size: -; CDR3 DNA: TGTGCCAGCAGCTTAAGGGAGGGTAGGACAGATACGCAGTATTTT; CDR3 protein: CASSLREGRTDTQYF
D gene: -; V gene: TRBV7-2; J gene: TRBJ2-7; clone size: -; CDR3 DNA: TGTGCCAGCAGCTTAGGTAACTCCTACGAGCAGTACTTC; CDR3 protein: CASSLGNSYEQYF
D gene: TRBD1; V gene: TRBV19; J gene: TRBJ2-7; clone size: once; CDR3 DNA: TGTGCCAGCCGACGAGGGACAGGCAACTACGAGCAGTACTTC; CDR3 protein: CASRRGTGNYEQYF
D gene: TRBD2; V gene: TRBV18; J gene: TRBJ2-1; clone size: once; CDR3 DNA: TGTGCCAGCTCACGGTCGGCTAGCGGGAGCTCAAACTACAATGAGCAGTTCTTC; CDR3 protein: CASSRSASGSSNYNEQFF
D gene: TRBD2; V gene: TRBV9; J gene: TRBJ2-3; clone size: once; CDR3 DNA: TGTGCCAGCAGCGTACTTAGCGGGGTCACAGATACGCAGTATTTT; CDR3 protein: CASSVLSGVTDTQYF
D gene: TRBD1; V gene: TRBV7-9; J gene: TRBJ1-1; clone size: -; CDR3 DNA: TGTGCCAGCAGCTTAGGGACAGGGAACACTGAAGCTTTCTTT; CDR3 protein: CASSLGTGNTEAFF
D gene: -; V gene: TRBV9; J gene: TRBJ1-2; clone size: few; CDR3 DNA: TGTGCCAGCAGCGTAGAATTGTATGGTGGCCGGGATGGCTACACCTTC; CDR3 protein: CASSVELYGGRDGYTF
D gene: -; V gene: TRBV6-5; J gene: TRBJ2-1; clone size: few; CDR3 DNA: TGTGCCAGCTCTACGGGTCCGAATGAGCAGTTCTTC; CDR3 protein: CASSTGPNEQFF
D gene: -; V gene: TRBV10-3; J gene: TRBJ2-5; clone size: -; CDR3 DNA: TGTGCCATCAGCGCCGGGACAGGGAAAGTCGGGCGGGAGGGCGTGGAGACCCAGTACTTC; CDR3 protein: CAISAGTGKVGREGVETQYF
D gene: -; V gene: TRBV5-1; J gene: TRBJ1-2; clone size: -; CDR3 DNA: TGCGCCAGCAGACTGCGGGCAGGGGTCAACTATGGCTACACCTTC; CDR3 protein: CASRLRAGVNYGYTF
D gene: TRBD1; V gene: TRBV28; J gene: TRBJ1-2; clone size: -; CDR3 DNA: TGTGCCAGCAGTACACAGGGGCGAGAGAACTATGGCTACACCTTC; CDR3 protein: CASSTQGRENYGYTF
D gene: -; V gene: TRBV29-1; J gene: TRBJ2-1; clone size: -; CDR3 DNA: TGCAGCGTTGAGAGCGGGTCGGCTTACAATGAGCAGTTCTTC; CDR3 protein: CSVESGSAYNEQFF
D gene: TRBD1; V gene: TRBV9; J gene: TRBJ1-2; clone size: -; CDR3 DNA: TGTGCCAGCACCCCTAGTACAGGGGACTATGGCTACACCTTC; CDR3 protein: CASTPSTGDYGYTF
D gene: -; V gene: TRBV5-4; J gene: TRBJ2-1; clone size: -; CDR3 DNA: TGTGCCAGCAGCTTGGATCCAGCCGGGAATGAGCAGTTCTTC; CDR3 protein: CASSLDPAGNEQFF
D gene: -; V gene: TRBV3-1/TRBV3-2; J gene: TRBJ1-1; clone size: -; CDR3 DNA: TGTGCCAGCAGCCGATCCCGGACAGAGAACACTGAAGCTTTCTTT; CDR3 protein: CASSRSRTENTEAFF
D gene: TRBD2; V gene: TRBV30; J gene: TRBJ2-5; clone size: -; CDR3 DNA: TGTGCCTGGAGTGTAGGCATTGACTGGGGGGGGGAGACCCAGTACTTC; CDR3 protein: CAWSVGIDWGGETQYF
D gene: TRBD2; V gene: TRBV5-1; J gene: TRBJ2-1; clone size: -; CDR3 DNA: TGCGCCAGCAGCTTGGGACCGGGACTAGCGGGACGTGGTAATGAGCAGTTCTTC; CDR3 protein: CASSLGPGLAGRGNEQFF
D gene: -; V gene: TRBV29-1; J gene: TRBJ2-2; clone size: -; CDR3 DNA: TGCAGCGTTGGGGGGCTCACCGGGGAGCTGTTTTTT; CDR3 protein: CSVGGLTGELFF
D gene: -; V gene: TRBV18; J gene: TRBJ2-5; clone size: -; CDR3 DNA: TGTGCCAGCTCACCGCTCCCCAGGAAAGCTGCCCGTGAGACCCAGTACTTC; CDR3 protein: CASSPLPRKAARETQYF
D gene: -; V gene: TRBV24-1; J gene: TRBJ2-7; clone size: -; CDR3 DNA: TGTGCCACCAGTGATTGGGGCCGCGAGCAGTACTTC; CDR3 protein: CATSDWGREQYF
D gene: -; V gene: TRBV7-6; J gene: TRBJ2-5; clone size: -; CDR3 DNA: TGTGCCAGCCGACAGTTGGGGTTGGAGACCCAGTACTTC; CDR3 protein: CASRQLGLETQYF
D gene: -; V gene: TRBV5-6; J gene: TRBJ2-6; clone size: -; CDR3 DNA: TGTGCCAGCTCGCAGAGGTCTGGGGCCAACGTCCTGACTTTC; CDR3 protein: CASSQRSGANVLTF
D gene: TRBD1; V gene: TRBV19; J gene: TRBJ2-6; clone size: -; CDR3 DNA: TGTGCCACCCGGCCCGGGACAGGGGGCTCTGGGGCCAACGTCCTGACTTTC; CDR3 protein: CATRPGTGGSGANVLTF
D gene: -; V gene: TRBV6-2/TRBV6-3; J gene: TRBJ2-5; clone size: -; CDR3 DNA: TGTGCCAGCAGTTACTCGCTGGGGGGTGGCCAAGAGACCCAGTACTTC; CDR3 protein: CASSYSLGGGQETQYF
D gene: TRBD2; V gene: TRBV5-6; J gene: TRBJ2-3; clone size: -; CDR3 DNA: TGTGCCAGCAGCCGGACTAGCGGCACAGATACGCAGTATTTT; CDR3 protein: CASSRTSGTDTQYF
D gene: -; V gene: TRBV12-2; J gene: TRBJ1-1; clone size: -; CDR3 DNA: TGTGCAAGTCGCTTAGCGCGAAGGGGGAGGGACACTGAAGCTTTCTTT; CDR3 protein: CASRLARRGRDTEAFF
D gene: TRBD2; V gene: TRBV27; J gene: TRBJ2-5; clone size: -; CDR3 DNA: TGTGCCAGCAGTTTCCCTCGAGTGGGCGGGAGGATGCGACGAGAGACCCAGTACTTC; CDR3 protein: CASSFPRVGGRMRRETQYF
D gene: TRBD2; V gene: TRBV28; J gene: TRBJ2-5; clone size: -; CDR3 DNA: TGTGCCAGCAGTCGTCTAGCGGGAGGGGGAGAGACCCAGTACTTC; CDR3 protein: CASSRLAGGGETQYF
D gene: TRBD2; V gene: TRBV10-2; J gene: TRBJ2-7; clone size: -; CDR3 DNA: TGCGCCAGCAGTGAGTGGTACGGGACTAGCGGCTCCTACGAGCAGTACTTC; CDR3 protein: CASSEWYGTSGSYEQYF
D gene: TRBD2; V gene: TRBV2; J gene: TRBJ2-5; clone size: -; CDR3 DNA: TGTGCCAGCAGTGAAGGGGTAGCGGGAGTTGGGACCCAGTACTTC; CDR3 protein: CASSEGVAGVGTQYF
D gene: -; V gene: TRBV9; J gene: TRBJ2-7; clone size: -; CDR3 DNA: TGTGCCAGCACCCCAGGGGCAGTCTCCTACGAGCAGTACTTC; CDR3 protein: CASTPGAVSYEQYF
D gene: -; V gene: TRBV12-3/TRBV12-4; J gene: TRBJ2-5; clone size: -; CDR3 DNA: TGTGCCAGCAGCCCTATAGTGCAAGAGACCCAGTACTTC; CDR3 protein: CASSPIVQETQYF
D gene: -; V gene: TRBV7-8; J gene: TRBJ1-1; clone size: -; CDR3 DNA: TGTGCCACCGGTCGGGGATACACTGAAGCTTTCTTT; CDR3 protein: CATGRGYTEAFF
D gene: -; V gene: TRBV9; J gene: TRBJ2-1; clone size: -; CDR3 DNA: TGTGCCAGCAGCGTGGATAGCGGCTCCTACAATGAGCAGTTCTTC; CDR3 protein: CASSVDSGSYNEQFF
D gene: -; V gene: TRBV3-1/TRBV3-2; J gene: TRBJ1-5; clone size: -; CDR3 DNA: TGTGCCAGCAGCTCCGGACAGCCTTTCCGTTCGCCCCAGCATTTT; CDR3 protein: CASSSGQPFRSPQHF
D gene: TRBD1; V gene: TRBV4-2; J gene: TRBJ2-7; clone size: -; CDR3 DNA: TGTGCCAGCAGCCAACAGTGGGGGACAGGGTCCGGAAACGAGCAGTACTTC; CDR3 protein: CASSQQWGTGSGNEQYF
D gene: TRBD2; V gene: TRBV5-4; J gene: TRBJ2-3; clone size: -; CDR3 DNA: TGTGCCAGCAGCCGTATAGCGGGAACGCTCACAGATACGCAGTATTTT; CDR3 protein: CASSRIAGTLTDTQYF
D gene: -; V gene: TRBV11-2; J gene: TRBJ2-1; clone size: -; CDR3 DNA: TGTGCCAGCAGCTTCGAGGCGAGGGAAAGTGAGCAGTTCTTC; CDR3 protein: CASSFEARESEQFF
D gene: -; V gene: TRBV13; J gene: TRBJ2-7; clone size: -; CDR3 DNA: TGTGCCAGCAGCTTTTGGCGGGGTAGCTCCTACGAGCAGTACTTC; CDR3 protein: CASSFWRGSSYEQYF